The 3 T cell receptor beta chains below come from one sample, sequenced in a study of T-cell memory formation after mild COVID-19. TCRdb recomputed calls from the 5' RACE reads with MiXCR, one row per CDR3 protein. The sample has roughly 300,000 distinct CDR3 sequences; roughly 16% are singletons. The sequenced sample consisted of PBMCs or a T cell subset sorted from them (not recorded which). Receptor source: a man between 18 and 29 years old who had mild COVID-19 (a few samples of this study predate the infection). Cell type and time point are not known.

J is TRBJ2-7 and V is TRBV4-1; the match to TRBD1 covers 9 bases. Germline lookup yields CDR1 MGHRA and CDR2 YSYEKL. V was clipped by 3 bases and J by 5 bases; unmatched bases: 17. The CDR3 is made up of 18 amino acids. The CDR3 DNA is TGCGCCAGCAGCCACTTCGGACAGGGGCCCATCAATGGCCACGAGCAGTACTTC. Its translation: CASSHFGQGPINGHEQYF.

The rearrangement uses TRBV6-5 and TRBJ2-2; D might be TRBD1 (6 bases). The CDR3 sequence is 14 residues long. Looked up from germline, CDR1 is MNHEY and CDR2 is SVGAGI. The V gene lost 4 bases and the J gene lost 6 bases, with 12 bases spanning the gap. CDR3 protein: CASSWRQDPGELFF. CDR3 nucleotides: TGTGCCAGCAGTTGGAGACAGGACCCCGGGGAGCTGTTTTTT.

The chain recombines TRBV2 with TRBJ2-7, with unresolved D. CDR1 and CDR2 (germline): SNHLY, FYNNEI. The CDR3 is 13 amino acids. V lost 8 bases, J lost 6 bases, and 17 bases lay in between. CDR3 nucleotides: TGTGCCAGCGGTCAGCTTCCTTCATCCGAGCAGTACGTC. The encoded protein is CASGQLPSSEQYV.